This TCR beta chain was captured in a study of cytomegalovirus exposure and HLA in healthy donors. As for the study in general: Of about 390 genotyped donors, roughly 80% grouped in the Caucasian-associated ancestry cluster.

The donors gave bone marrow, and they were healthy. Whole-study findings and limits: Most CMV-associated TCR beta chains were later found to appear HLA-restricted. The study put some 160 TCR beta chains on its list as cytomegalovirus-associated.

Details on this clone: Its antigen remains unknown.

Looked up from germline, CDR1 is SGHNT and CDR2 is YYREEE (reference sequence). CDR3 length: 12 amino acids. The germline V and J ends were trimmed by 9 bases and 0 bases, with 9 bases remaining between them. It was with 60 Vbeta and 13 Jbeta primers that the PCR ran. Here immunoSEQ multiplex PCR was the method, and the copy in TCRdb shows in-frame clones only, minus some. The sample records 190,000 or so clones, roughly four fifths being singletons. What was sequenced was PBMCs. The sequence came from a man aged 50 or older in good health and CMV-seronegative. This chain links TRBV5-4 with TRBJ1-1; D gene unclear. CDR3: CATHRVNTEAFF. The DNA for the CDR3 is TGTGCCACTCATCGAGTGAACACTGAAGCTTTCTTT.